Reported below is one T cell receptor beta chain. The target antigen is unknown. Method: immunoSEQ multiplex PCR; TCRdb's copy keeps in-frame clones and lacks some. The data contain 150,000 to 200,000 clones, less than 95% of them singletons. V dropped 3 bases and J dropped 5 bases, with 8 bases sitting between them. The CDR3 runs to 13 residues. Per the germline V gene, CDR1 is MRHNA and CDR2 is SNTAGT. The data are from a study of T cell responses to AZD1222 COVID-19 vaccine. Overall study findings and caveats: At baseline, seropositivity was found in only six or seven AZD1222 recipients.

The clonotype was recovered from an adult in good health. Sequencing used peripheral blood, obtained on day 0 of AZD1222 vaccination. The chain couples TRBV6-4 to TRBJ1-5; D uncertain. The CDR3 DNA sequence: TGTGCCAGCAGTGAAGACGTGCATCAGCCCCAGCATTTT. Translation: CASSEDVHQPQHF.